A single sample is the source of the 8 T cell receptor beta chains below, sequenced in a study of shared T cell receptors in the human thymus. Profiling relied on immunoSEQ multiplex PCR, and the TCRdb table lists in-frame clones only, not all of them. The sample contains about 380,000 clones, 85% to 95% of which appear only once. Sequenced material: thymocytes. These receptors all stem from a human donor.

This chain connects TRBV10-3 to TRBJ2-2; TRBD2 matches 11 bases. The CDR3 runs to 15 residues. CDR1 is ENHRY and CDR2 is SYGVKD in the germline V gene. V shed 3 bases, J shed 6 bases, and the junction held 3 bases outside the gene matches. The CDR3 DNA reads TGTGCCATCAGTGAACTAGCGGGAGCAGCCGGGGAGCTGTTTTTT. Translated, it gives CAISELAGAAGELFF.

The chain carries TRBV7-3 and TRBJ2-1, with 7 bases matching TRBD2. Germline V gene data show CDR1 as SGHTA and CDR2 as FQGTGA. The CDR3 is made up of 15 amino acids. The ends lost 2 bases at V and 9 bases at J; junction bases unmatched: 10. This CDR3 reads CASSLFVGGVSEQFF. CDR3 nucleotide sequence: TGTGCCAGCAGCTTATTCGTGGGAGGGGTCTCTGAGCAGTTCTTC.

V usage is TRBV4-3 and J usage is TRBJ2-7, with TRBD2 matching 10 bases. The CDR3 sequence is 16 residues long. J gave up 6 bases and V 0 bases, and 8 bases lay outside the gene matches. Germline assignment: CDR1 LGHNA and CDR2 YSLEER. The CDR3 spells CASSQEGFQREGEQYF. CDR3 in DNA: TGCGCCAGCAGCCAAGAAGGATTTCAGCGGGAGGGCGAGCAGTACTTC.

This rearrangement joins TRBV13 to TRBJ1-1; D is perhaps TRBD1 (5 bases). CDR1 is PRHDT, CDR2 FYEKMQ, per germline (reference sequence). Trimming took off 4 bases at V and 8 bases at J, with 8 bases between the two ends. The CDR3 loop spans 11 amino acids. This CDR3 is CASSSDREAFF. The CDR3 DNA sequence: TGTGCCAGCAGCTCTGACAGAGAAGCTTTCTTT.

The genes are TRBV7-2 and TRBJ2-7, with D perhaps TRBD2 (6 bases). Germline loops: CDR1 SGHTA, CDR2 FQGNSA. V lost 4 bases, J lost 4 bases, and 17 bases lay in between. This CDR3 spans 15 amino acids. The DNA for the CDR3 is TGTGCCAGCAGCTCGAAGACGGGAGTAAAGTACGAGCAGTACTTC. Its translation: CASSSKTGVKYEQYF.

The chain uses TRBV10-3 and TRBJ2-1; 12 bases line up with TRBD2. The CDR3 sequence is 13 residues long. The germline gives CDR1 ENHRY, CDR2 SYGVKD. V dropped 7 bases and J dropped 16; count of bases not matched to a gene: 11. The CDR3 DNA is TGTGCCATCACCGGGACTAGCGGGTTGGGGAAATTCTTC. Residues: CAITGTSGLGKFF.

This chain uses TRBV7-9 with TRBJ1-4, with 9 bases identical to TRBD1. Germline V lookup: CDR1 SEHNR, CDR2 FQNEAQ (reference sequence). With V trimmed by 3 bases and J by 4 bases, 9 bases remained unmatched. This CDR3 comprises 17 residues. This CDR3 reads CASSFGDRALFNEKLFF. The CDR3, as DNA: TGTGCCAGCAGCTTTGGGGACAGGGCCCTTTTTAATGAAAAACTGTTTTTT.

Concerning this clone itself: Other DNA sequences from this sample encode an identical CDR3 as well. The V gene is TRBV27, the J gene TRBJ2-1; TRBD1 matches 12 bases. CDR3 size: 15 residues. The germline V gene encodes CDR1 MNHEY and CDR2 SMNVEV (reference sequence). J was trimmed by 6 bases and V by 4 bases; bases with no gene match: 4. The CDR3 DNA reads TGTGCCAGCAGTTCCCGGGACAGGGGGCCCAATGAGCAGTTCTTC. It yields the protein CASSSRDRGPNEQFF.